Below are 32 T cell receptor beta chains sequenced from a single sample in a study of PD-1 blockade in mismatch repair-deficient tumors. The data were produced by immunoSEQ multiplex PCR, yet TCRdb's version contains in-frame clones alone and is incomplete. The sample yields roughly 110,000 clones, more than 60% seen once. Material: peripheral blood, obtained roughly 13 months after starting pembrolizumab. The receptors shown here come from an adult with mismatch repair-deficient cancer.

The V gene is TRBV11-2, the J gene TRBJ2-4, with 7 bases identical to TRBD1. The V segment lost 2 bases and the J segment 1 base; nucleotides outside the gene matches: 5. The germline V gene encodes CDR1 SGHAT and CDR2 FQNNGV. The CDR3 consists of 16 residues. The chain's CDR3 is CASSLQQGLAKNIQYF. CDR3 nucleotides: TGTGCCAGCAGCTTACAACAGGGGTTGGCCAAAAACATTCAGTACTTC.

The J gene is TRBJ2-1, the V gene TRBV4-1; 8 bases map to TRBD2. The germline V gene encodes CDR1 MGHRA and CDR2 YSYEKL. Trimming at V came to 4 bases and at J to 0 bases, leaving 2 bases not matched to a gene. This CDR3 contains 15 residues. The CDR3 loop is CASSRLANSYNEQFF. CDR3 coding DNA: TGCGCCAGCAGCCGACTAGCGAACTCCTACAATGAGCAGTTCTTC.

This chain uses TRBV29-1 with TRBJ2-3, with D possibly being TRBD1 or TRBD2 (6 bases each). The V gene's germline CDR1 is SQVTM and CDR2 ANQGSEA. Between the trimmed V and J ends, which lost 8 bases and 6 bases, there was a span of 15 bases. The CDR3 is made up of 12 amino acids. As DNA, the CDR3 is TGCAGCCTAGGGGGGAGTGGGGATACGCAGTATTTT. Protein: CSLGGSGDTQYF.

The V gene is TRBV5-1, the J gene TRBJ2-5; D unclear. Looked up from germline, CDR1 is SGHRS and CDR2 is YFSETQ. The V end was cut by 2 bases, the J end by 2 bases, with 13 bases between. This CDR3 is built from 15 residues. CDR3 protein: CASSFNTGPQETQYF. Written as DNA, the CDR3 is TGCGCCAGCAGCTTCAACACCGGGCCGCAAGAGACCCAGTACTTC.

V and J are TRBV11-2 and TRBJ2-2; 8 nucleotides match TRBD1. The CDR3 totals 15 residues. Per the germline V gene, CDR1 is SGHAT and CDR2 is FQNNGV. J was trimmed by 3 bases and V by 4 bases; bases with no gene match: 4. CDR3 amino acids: CASSWKTGDTGELFF. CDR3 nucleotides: TGTGCCAGCAGCTGGAAGACAGGGGACACCGGGGAGCTGTTTTTT.

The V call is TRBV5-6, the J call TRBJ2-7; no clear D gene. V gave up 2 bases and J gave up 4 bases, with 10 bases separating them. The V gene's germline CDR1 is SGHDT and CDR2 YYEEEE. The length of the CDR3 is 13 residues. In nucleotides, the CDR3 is TGTGCCAGCAGCTTTGAGCCCCGATACGAGCAGTACTTC. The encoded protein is CASSFEPRYEQYF.

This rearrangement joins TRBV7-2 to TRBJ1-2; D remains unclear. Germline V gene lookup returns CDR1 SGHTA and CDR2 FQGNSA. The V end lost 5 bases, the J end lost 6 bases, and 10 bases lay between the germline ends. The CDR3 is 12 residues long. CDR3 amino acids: CASSKSGHGYTF. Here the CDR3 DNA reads TGTGCCAGCAGCAAATCGGGCCATGGCTACACCTTC.

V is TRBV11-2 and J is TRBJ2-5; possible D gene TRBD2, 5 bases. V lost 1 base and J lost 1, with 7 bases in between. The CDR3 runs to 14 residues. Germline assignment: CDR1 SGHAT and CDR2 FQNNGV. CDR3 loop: CASSLVGVQETQYF. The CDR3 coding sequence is TGTGCCAGCAGCTTAGTCGGGGTCCAAGAGACCCAGTACTTC.

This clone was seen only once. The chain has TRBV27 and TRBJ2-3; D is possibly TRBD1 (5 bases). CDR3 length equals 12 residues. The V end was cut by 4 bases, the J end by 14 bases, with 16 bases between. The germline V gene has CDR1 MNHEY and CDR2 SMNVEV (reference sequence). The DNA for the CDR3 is TGTGCCAGCAGTTACCAGGGCCGATTCATGTATTTT. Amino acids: CASSYQGRFMYF.

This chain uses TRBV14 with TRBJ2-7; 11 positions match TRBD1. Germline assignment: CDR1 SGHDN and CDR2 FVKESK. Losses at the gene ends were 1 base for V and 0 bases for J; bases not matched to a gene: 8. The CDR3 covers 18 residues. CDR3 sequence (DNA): TGTGCCAGCAGCCAAGGGGGACAGGGGGGCCCTAGCTCCTACGAGCAGTACTTC. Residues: CASSQGGQGGPSSYEQYF.

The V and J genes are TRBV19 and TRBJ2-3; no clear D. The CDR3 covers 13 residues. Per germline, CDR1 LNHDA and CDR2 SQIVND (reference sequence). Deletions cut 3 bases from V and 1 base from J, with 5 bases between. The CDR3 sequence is CASSMTGTDTQYF. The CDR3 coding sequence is TGTGCCAGTAGTATGACGGGCACAGATACGCAGTATTTT.

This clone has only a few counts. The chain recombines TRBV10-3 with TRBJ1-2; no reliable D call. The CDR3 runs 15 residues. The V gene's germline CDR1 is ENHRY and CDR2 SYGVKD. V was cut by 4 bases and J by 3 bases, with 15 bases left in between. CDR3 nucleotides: TGTGCCATCAGTGGAGGTGTATCTTTAGACTATGGCTACACCTTC. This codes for CAISGGVSLDYGYTF.

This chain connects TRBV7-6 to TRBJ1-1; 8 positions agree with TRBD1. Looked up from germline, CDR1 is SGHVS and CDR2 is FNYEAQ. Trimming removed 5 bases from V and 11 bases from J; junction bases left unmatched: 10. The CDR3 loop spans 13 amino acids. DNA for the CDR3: TGTGCCAGCAGCCCTCAACAGGGGGGTGAGGCTTTCTTT. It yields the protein CASSPQQGGEAFF.

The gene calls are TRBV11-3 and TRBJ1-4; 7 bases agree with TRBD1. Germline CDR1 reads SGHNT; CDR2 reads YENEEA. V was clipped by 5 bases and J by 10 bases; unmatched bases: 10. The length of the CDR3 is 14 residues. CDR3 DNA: TGTGCCAGCAGCCCAGACAGGGCCCAGGGAAAACTGTTTTTT. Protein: CASSPDRAQGKLFF.

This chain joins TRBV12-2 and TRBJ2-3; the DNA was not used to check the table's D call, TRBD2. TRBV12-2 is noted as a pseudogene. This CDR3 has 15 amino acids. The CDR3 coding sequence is TGTGCAAGTCGCTTGACGACTAGGGGAACAGATACGCAGTATTTT. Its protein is CASRLTTRGTDTQYF.

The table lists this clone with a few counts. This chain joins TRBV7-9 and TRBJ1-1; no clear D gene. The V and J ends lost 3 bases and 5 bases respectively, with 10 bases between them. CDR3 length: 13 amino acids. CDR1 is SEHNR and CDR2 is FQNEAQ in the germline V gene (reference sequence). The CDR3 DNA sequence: TGTGCCAGCAGCTTCGAGGGATGGACTGAAGCTTTCTTT. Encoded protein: CASSFEGWTEAFF. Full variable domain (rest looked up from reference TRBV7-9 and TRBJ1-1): DTGVSQNPRHKITKRGQNVTFRCDPISEHNRLYWYRQTLGQGPEFLTYFQNEAQLEKSRLLSDRFSAERPKGSFSTLEIQRTEQGDSAMYLCASSFEGWTEAFFGQGTRLTVV.

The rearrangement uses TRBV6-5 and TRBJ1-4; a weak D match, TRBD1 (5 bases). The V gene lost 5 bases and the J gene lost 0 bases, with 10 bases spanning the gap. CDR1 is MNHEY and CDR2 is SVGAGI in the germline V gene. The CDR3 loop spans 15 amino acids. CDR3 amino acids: CASSGGIATNEKLFF. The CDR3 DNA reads TGTGCCAGCAGTGGGGGAATTGCAACTAATGAAAAACTGTTTTTT.

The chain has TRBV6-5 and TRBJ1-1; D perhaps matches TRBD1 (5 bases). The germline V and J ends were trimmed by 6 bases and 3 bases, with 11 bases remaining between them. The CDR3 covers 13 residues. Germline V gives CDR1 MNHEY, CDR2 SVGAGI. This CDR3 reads CASSQVGDTEAFF. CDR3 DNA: TGTGCCAGCAGCCAGGTAGGGGACACTGAAGCTTTCTTT.

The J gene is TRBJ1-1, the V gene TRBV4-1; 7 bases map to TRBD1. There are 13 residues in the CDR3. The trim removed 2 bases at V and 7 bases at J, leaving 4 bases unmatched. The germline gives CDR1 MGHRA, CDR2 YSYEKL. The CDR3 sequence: CASSQPRQGEAFF. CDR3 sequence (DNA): TGCGCCAGCAGCCAACCGAGACAGGGTGAAGCTTTCTTT.

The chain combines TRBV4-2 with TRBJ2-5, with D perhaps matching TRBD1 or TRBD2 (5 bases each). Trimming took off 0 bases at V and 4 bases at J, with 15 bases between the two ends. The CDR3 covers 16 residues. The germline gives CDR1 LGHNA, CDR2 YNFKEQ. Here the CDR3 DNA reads TGTGCCAGCAGCCAAGATTGGGAGCAGGGTGGAGAGACCCAGTACTTC. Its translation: CASSQDWEQGGETQYF.

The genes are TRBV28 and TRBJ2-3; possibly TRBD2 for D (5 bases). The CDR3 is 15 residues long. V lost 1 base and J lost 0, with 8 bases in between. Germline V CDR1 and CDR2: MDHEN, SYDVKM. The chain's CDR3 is CASSLLGGSTDTQYF. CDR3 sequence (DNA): TGTGCCAGCAGTTTATTAGGCGGGAGCACAGATACGCAGTATTTT.

In DNA form, the CDR3 reads TGTGCCAGCAGTTCCTTCGACAGTGGAAATCAGCCCCAGCATTTT. Translation gives CASSSFDSGNQPQHF. This chain uses TRBV6-5 with TRBJ1-5, with D tentatively TRBD1 (5 bases). The CDR3 covers 15 residues. V was pared by 4 bases and J by 4 bases, with 14 bases between. Germline CDR1 reads MNHEY; CDR2 reads SVGAGI.

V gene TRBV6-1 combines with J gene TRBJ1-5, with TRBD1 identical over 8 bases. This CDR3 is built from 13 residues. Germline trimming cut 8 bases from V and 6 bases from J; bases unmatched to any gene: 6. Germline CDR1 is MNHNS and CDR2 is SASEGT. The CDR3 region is CASGRGLGQPQHF. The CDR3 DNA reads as TGTGCCAGCGGCAGGGGGCTTGGTCAGCCCCAGCATTTT.

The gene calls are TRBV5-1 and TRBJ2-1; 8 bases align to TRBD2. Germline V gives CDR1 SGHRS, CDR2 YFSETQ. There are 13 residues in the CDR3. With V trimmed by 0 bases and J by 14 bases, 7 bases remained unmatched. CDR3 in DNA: TGCGCCAGCAGCTTGGCCGGGGGGGAGGCAGAGTTCTTC. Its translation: CASSLAGGEAEFF.

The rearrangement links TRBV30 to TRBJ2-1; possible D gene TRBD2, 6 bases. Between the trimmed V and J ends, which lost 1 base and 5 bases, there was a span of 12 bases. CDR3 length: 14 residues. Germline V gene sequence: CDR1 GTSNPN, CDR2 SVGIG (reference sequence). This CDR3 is CAWSGGRSNNEQFF. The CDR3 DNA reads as TGTGCCTGGAGTGGTGGGAGGTCAAACAATGAGCAGTTCTTC.

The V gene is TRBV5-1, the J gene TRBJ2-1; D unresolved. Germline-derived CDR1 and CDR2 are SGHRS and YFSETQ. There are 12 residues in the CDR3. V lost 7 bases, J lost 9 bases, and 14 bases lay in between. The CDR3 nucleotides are TGCGCCAGCTACGCGAGCCTCGGTGAGCAGTTCTTC. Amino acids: CASYASLGEQFF.

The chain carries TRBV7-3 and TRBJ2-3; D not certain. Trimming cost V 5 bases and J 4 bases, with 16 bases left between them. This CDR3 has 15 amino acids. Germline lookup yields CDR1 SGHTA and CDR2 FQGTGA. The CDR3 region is CASSPGGNRPDTQYF. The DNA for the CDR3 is TGTGCCAGCAGCCCCGGCGGCAACCGACCAGATACGCAGTATTTT.

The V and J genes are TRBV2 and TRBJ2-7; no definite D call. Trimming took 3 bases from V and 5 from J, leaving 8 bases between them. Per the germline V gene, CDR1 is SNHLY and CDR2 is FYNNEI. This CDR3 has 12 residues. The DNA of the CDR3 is TGTGCCAGCAGTGAGGCCGAGAACGAGCAGTACTTC. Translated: CASSEAENEQYF.

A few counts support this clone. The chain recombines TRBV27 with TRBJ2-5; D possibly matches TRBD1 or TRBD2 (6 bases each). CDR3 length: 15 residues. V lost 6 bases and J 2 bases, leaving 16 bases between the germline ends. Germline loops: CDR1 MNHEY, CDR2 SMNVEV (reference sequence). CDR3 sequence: CASRTVGGGQETQYF. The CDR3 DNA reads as TGTGCCAGCAGGACTGTAGGGGGAGGACAAGAGACCCAGTACTTC.

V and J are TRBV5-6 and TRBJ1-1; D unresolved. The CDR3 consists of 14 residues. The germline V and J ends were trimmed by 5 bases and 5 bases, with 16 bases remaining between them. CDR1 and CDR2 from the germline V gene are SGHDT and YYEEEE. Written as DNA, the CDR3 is TGTGCCAGCAGACCTGGAGAGTGGCCGACTGAAGCTTTCTTT. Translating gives CASRPGEWPTEAFF. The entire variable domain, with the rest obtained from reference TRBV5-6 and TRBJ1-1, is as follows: DAGVTQSPTHLIKTRGQQVTLRCSPKSGHDTVSWYQQALGQGPQFIFQYYEEEERQRGNFPDRFSGHQFPNYSSELNVNALLLGDSALYLCASRPGEWPTEAFFGQGTRLTVV.

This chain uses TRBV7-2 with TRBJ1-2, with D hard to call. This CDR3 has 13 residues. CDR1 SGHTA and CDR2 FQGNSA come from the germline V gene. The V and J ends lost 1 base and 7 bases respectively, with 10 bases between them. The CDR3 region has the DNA TGTGCCAGCAGCTTAGTTCGGGTTCGTGGCTACACCTTC. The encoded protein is CASSLVRVRGYTF.

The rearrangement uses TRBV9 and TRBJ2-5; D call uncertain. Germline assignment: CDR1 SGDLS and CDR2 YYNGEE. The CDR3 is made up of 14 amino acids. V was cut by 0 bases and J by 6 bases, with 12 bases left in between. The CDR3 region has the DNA TGTGCCAGCAGCGTAGCTGCAAGTCCCCAGACCCAGTACTTC. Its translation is CASSVAASPQTQYF.